This T cell receptor beta chain was documented in a study of identical twins. Study observations and caveats: Twins' excess sharing was less marked for out-of-frame beta sequences.

The CDR3 runs 14 residues. CDR1 SGHRS and CDR2 YFSETQ come from the germline V gene. V was shortened by 1 base and J by 2 bases, with 9 bases between the two germline ends. Through template switching, a universal primer site was introduced, and the cDNA contained unique molecular identifiers. TCRdb reanalysed the 5' RACE reads using MiXCR and keeps one entry per CDR3 protein. The sample carries 200,000 to 250,000 distinct CDR3 sequences, 5.5% to 7% recorded once. Ten or more counts support this clonotype. Antigen unknown. This same sample was also taken into another study, of yellow fever vaccine responses in identical twins.

The sequenced material came from memory (CD45RO+) T cells sorted from blood. The chain carries TRBV5-1 and TRBJ2-5, with D possibly matching TRBD2 (5 bases). This TCR was recovered from a woman between 18 and 29 years old in good health. In DNA, the CDR3 is TGCGCCAGCAGCTTGTGGGGAGCTCAAGAGACCCAGTACTTC. Translation: CASSLWGAQETQYF.